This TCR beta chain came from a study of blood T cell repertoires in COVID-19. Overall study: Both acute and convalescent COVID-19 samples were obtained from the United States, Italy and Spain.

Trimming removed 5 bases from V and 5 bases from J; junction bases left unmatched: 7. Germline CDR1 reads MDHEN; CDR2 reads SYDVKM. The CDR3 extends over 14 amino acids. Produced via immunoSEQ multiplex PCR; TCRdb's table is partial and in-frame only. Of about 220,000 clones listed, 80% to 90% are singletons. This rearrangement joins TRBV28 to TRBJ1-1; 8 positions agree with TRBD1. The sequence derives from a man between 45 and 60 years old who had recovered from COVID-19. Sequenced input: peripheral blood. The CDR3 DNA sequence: TGTGCCAGCAGTACCCCGGACAGGGTGACTGAAGCTTTCTTT. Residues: CASSTPDRVTEAFF.